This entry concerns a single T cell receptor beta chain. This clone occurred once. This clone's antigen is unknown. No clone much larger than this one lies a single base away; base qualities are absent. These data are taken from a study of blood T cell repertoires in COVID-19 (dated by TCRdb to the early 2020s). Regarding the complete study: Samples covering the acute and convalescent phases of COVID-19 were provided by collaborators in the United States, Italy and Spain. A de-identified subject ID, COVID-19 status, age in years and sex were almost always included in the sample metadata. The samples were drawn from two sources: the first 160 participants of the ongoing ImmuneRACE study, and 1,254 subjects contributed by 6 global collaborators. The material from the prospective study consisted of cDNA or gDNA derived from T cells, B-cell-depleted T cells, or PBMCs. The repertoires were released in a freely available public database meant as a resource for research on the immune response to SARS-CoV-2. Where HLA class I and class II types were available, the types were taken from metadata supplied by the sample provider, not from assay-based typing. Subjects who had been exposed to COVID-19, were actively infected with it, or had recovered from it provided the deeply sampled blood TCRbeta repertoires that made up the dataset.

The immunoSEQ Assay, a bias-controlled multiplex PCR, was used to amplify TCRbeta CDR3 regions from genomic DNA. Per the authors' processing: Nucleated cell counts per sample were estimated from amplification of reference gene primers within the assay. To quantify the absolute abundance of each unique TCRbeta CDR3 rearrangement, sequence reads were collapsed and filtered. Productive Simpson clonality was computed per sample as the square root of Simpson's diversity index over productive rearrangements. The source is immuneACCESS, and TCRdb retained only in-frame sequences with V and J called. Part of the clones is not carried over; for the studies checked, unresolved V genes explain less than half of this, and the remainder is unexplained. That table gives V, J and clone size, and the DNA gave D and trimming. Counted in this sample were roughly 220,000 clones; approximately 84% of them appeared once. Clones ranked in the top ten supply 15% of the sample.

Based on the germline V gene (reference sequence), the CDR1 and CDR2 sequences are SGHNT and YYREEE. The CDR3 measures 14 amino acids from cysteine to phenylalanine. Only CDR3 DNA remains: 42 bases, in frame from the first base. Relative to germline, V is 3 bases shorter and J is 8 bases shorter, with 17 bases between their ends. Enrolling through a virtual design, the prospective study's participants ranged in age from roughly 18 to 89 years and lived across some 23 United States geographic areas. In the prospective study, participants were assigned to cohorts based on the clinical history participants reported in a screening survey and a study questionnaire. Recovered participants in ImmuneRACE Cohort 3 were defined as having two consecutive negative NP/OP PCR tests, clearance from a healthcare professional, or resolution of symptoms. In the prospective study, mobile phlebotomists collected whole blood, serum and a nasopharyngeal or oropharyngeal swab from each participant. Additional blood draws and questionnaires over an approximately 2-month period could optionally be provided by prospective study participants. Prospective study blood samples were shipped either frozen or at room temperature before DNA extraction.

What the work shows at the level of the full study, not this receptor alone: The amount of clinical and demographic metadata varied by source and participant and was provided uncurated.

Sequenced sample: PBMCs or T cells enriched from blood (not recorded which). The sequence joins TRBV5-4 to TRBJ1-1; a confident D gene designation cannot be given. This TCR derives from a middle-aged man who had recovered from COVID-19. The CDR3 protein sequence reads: CASSYQTRGAEAFF. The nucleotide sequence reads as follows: TGTGCCAGCAGCTATCAAACCCGGGGTGCCGAAGCTTTCTTT.